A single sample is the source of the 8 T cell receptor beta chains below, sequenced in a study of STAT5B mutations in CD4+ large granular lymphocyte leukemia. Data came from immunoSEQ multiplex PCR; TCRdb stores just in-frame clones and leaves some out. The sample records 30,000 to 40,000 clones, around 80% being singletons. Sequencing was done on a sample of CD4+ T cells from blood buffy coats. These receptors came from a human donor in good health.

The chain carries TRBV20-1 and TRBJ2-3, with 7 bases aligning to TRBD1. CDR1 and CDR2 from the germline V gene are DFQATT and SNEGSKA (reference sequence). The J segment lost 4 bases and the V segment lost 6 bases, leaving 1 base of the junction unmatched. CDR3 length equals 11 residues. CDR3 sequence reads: CSAGGADTQYF. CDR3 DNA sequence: TGCAGTGCAGGGGGCGCAGATACGCAGTATTTT.

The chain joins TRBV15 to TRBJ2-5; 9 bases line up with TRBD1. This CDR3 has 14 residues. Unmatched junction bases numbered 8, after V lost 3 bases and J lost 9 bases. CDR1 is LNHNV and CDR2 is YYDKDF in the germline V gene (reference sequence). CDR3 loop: CATSSGTGLGAQYF. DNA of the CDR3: TGTGCCACCAGCAGCGGGACAGGGCTAGGGGCCCAGTACTTC. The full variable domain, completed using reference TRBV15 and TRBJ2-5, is DAMVIQNPRYQVTQFGKPVTLSCSQTLNHNVMYWYQQKSSQAPKLLFHYYDKDFNNEADTPDNFQSRRPNTSFCFLDIRSPGLGDTAMYLCATSSGTGLGAQYFGPGTRLLVL.

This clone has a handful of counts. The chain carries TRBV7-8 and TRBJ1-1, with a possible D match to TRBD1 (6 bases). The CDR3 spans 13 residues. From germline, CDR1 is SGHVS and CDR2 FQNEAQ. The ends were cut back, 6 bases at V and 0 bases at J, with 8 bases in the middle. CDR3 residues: CASSRQVNTEAFF. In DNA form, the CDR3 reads TGTGCCAGCAGTCGACAGGTGAACACTGAAGCTTTCTTT.

CDR3 coding DNA: TGTGCCATCAGTGGGCTAGCGGGAGGAAGCACCGGGGAGCTGTTTTTT. It translates to CAISGLAGGSTGELFF. The chain joins TRBV10-3 to TRBJ2-2; 11 bases line up with TRBD2. Germline loops: CDR1 ENHRY, CDR2 SYGVKD. The V and J ends lost 4 bases and 4 bases, in that order; junction bases with no gene match: 5. The CDR3 is 16 residues long.

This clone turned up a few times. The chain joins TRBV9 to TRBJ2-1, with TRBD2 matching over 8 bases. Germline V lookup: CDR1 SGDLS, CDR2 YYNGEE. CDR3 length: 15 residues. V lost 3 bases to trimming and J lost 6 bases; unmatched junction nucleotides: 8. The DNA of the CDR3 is TGTGCCAGCAGCGCCCGGGAGGGCCTGGGCAATGAGCAGTTCTTC. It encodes CASSAREGLGNEQFF. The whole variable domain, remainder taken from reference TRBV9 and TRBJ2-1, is DSGVTQTPKHLITATGQRVTLRCSPRSGDLSVYWYQQSLDQGLQFLIQYYNGEERAKGNILERFSAQQFPDLHSELNLSSLELGDSALYFCASSAREGLGNEQFFGPGTRLTVL.

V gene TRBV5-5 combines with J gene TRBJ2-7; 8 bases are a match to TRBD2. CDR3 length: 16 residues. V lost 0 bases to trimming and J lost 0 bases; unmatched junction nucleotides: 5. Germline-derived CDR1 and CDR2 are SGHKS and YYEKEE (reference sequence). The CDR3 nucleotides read TGTGCCAGCAGCTTGGCCGTGACTAGCGTCTCCTACGAGCAGTACTTC. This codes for CASSLAVTSVSYEQYF.

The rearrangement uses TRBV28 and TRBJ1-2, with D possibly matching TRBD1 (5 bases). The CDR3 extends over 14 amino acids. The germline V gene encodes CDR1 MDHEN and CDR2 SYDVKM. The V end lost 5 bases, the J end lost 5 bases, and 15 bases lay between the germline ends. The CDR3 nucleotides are TGTGCCAGCAGTCTCCCTGGCGGGGGTTATGGCTACACCTTC. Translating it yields CASSLPGGGYGYTF.

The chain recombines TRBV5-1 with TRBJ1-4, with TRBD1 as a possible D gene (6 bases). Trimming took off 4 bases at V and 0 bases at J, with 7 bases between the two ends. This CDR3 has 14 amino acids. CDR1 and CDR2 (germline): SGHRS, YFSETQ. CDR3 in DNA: TGCGCCAGCAGCCGGGACACAACTAATGAAAAACTGTTTTTT. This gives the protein CASSRDTTNEKLFF.